Presented here are 9 T cell receptor beta chains from one specimen sequenced in a study of shared clonotypes between healthy human individuals. Naivety among CD8 cells was defined by CD45RO negativity and positive CCR7 selection, thereby excluding terminally differentiated effector memory CD45RA+ cells. Sequencing used immunoSEQ multiplex PCR; TCRdb keeps in-frame clones, though not all of them. The repertoire has just over 2,000,000 clones, approximately 94% of them found once; the top ten carry around 1.1%. The sample comprised naive CD8+ T cells sorted from blood. The receptors were gathered from a man younger than 30 in good health.

This chain uses TRBV5-4 with TRBJ2-7; 9 bases are shared with TRBD1. CDR3 length: 12 amino acids. Germline V gene sequence: CDR1 SGHNT, CDR2 YYREEE (reference sequence). Trimming cost V 4 bases and J 7 bases; bases outside gene matches: 3. The DNA for the CDR3 is TGTGCCAGCAGCGAGACAGGGGGGGAGCAGTACTTC. It specifies CASSETGGEQYF.

A remark on this clone: This CDR3 is also generated by other DNA sequences in the sample. The CDR3 loop is CASSFMGGEQYF. In DNA, the CDR3 is TGTGCCAGCAGTTTCATGGGGGGCGAGCAGTACTTC. This chain connects TRBV27 to TRBJ2-7; TRBD2 is a possible D gene (6 bases). The germline V and J ends were trimmed by 3 bases and 6 bases, with 9 bases remaining between them. The CDR3 has 12 amino acids. Germline CDR1 MNHEY, CDR2 SMNVEV (reference sequence).

The gene calls are TRBV5-1 and TRBJ1-2; D is ambiguous. The germline V gene encodes CDR1 SGHRS and CDR2 YFSETQ. Trimming stripped 1 base from V and 0 bases from J, with 7 bases between. The CDR3 runs to 14 residues. The CDR3 reads CASSLRSANYGYTF. In DNA form, the CDR3 reads TGCGCCAGCAGCTTGCGGTCAGCTAACTATGGCTACACCTTC. The complete variable domain, with remaining parts taken from reference TRBV5-1 and TRBJ1-2, reads KAGVTQTPRYLIKTRGQQVTLSCSPISGHRSVSWYQQTPGQGLQFLFEYFSETQRNKGNFPGRFSGRQFSNSRSEMNVSTLELGDSALYLCASSLRSANYGYTFGSGTRLTVV.

The genes are TRBV7-9 and TRBJ2-7; 10 bases are shared with TRBD1. Germline CDR1 is SEHNR and CDR2 is FQNEAQ (reference sequence). The CDR3 is 16 amino acids. J was trimmed by 2 bases and V by 5 bases; bases with no gene match: 9. CDR3 sequence (DNA): TGTGCCAGCAGCACCATGGACAGGGGGATTGCCTACGAGCAGTACTTC. Its protein is CASSTMDRGIAYEQYF.

In DNA, the CDR3 is TGTGCCAGCAGCTTACAAAACAGAGCCTACGAGCAGTACTTC. Translating it yields CASSLQNRAYEQYF. The chain combines TRBV11-2 with TRBJ2-7; D unresolved. This CDR3 has 14 residues. Trimming removed 2 bases from V and 2 bases from J, with 10 bases in between. Germline CDR1 is SGHAT and CDR2 is FQNNGV.

This clone was recorded once. The J gene is TRBJ2-1, the V gene TRBV4-3; no firm D call. Germline V gene sequence: CDR1 LGHNA, CDR2 YSLEER. Trimming stripped 0 bases from V and 2 bases from J, with 8 bases between. The CDR3 covers 15 residues. For the CDR3, the DNA is TGCGCCAGCAGCCAAGATACTCAGGCCTACAATGAGCAGTTCTTC. As protein: CASSQDTQAYNEQFF.

The chain joins TRBV28 to TRBJ2-7; a possible D gene is TRBD2 (5 bases). The V and J ends lost 5 bases and 2 bases respectively, with 10 bases between them. The V gene's germline CDR1 is MDHEN and CDR2 SYDVKM. The CDR3 loop spans 13 amino acids. Written as DNA, the CDR3 is TGTGCCAGCAGTCCCGGGGAGACCTACGAGCAGTACTTC. This codes for CASSPGETYEQYF.

The chain is built from TRBV7-9 and TRBJ2-7; no firm D call. The CDR3 sequence is 13 residues long. Germline-derived CDR1 and CDR2 are SEHNR and FQNEAQ (reference sequence). The ends were cut back, 5 bases at V and 3 bases at J, with 11 bases in the middle. Here the CDR3 DNA reads TGTGCCAGCAGCGTCGAGGAGCTCTACGAGCAGTACTTC. Translated: CASSVEELYEQYF.

This clone was found once. CDR3 amino acids: CARKSNEKLFF. In DNA, the CDR3 is TGTGCTAGGAAGTCGAATGAAAAACTGTTTTTT. V and J are TRBV12-5 and TRBJ1-4; D unclear. CDR3 length: 11 amino acids. Germline V gene sequence: CDR1 LGHNT, CDR2 FRNRAP. V was trimmed by 9 bases and J by 5 bases, leaving 7 bases between them.